Included here is one T cell receptor (beta chain) sequence, with context. From germline, CDR1 is SGHTA and CDR2 FQGTGA. This CDR3 region has 13 residues. Deletions cut 5 bases from V and 1 base from J, with 8 bases between. This record belongs to a study of T cell changes during pregnancy in multiple sclerosis. Assay used: immunoSEQ multiplex PCR; TCRdb lists only in-frame clones, some missing. Of around 69,000 clones listed, around 90% are singletons. The chain uses TRBV7-3 and TRBJ1-1; perhaps TRBD1 as D (6 bases). This sample comprised peripheral blood, obtained in the second trimester of pregnancy. The origin of this receptor is a female donor in good health, enrolled as a control in a pregnancy study. CDR3: CASSQGTNTEAFF. Here the CDR3 DNA reads TGTGCCAGCAGCCAGGGGACGAACACTGAAGCTTTCTTT.